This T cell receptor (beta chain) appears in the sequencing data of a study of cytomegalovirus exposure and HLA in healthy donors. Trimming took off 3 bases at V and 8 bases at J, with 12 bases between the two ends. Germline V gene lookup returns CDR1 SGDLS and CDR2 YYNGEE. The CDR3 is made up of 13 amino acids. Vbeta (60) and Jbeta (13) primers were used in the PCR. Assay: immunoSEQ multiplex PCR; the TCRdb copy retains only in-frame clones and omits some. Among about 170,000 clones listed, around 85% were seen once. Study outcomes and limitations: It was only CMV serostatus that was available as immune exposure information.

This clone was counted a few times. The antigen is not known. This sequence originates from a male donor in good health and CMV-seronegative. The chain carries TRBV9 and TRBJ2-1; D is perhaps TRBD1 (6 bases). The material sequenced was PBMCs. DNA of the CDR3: TGTGCCAGCAGCGCCACCCAGGGGCATGAGCAGTTCTTC. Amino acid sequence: CASSATQGHEQFF.